What follows is one T cell receptor beta chain and its context. There are 16 residues in the CDR3. Germline values: CDR1 SGHAT, CDR2 FQNNGV. Trimming removed 0 bases at V and 2 bases at J, with 14 bases between. Clones were read by immunoSEQ multiplex PCR, and TCRdb kept only the in-frame ones, dropping some. Of some 50,000 clones detected, just under 95% appear once; the ten largest clones hold 5% to 7%. The data belong to a study of T cell changes during pregnancy in multiple sclerosis. The TCR originated in a female donor with multiple sclerosis, enrolled in a pregnancy study. The chain is built from TRBV11-2 and TRBJ2-7, with D maybe TRBD2 (5 bases). The specimen comprised CD8+ T cells from peripheral blood mononuclear cells, sampled in the first trimester of pregnancy. In DNA, the CDR3 is TGTGCCAGCAGCTTAGATTATGGACTCAGGACCTACGAGCAGTACTTC. The encoded protein is CASSLDYGLRTYEQYF.